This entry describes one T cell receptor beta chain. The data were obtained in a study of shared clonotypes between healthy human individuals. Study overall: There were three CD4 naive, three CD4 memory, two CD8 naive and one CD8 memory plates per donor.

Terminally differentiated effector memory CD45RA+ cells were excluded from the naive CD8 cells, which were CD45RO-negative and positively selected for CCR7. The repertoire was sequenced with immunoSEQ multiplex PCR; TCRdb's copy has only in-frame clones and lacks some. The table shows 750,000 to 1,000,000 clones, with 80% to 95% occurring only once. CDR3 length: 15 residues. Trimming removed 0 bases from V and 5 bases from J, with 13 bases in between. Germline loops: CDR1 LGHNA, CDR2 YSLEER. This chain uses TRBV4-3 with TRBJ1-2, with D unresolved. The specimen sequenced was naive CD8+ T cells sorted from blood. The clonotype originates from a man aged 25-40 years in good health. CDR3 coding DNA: TGCGCCAGCAGCCAAGATCGGAACGCAAGGTATGGCTACACCTTC. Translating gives CASSQDRNARYGYTF.